This TCR beta chain emerged from a study of Graves' ophthalmopathy and Graves' hyperthyroidism. This clonotype was observed many times. RNA transcripts served as template for amplifying TCR beta CDR3 sequences. HTBI-primed RT-PCR formed the first round, and a multiplex PCR formed the second. TCRdb used MiXCR to reprocess the multiplex PCR reads, holding one entry per CDR3 protein. The data show hundreds of thousands of distinct CDR3 sequences, about 21% seen once. Reliance was placed on clinical symptoms, serum thyroxine, TRAb, thyroid ultrasound and orbital computed tomography for diagnosis. The ends were cut back, 4 bases at V and 1 base at J, with 14 bases in the middle. The germline V gene has CDR1 SGHDT and CDR2 YYEEEE. The CDR3 sequence is 15 residues long.

The origin of this receptor is a woman between 18 and 29 years old with stable Graves' hyperthyroidism. The sequencing input was peripheral blood. V usage is TRBV5-6 and J usage is TRBJ1-1; D unclear. The CDR3 spells CASSHRGLGNTEAFF. The CDR3 DNA is TGTGCCAGCAGCCACCGCGGACTTGGGAACACTGAAGCTTTCTTT.